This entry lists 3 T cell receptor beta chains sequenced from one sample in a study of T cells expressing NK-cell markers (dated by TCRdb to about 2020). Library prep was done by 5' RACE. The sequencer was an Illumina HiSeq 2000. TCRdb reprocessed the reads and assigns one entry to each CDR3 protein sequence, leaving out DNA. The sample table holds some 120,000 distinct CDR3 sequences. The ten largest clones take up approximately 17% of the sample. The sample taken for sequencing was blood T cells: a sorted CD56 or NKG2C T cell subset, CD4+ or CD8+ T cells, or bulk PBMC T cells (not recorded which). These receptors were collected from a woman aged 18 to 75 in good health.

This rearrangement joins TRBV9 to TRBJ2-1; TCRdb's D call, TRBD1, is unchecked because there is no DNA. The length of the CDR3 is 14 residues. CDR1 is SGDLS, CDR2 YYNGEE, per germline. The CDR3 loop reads CASSVGDSNNEQFF. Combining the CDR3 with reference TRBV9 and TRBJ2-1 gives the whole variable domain DSGVTQTPKHLITATGQRVTLRCSPRSGDLSVYWYQQSLDQGLQFLIQYYNGEERAKGNILERFSAQQFPDLHSELNLSSLELGDSALYFCASSVGDSNNEQFFGPGTRLTVL.

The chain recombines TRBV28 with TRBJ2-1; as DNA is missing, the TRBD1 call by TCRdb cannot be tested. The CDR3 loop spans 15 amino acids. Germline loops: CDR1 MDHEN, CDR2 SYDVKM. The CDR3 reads CASVSRDRVANEQFF.

The CDR3 reads CAWSVLRGEEQFF. J is TRBJ2-1 and V is TRBV30; TCRdb picks TRBD1, but there is no DNA to check that call. Germline CDR1 reads GTSNPN; CDR2 reads SVGIG (reference sequence). CDR3 length: 13 amino acids.